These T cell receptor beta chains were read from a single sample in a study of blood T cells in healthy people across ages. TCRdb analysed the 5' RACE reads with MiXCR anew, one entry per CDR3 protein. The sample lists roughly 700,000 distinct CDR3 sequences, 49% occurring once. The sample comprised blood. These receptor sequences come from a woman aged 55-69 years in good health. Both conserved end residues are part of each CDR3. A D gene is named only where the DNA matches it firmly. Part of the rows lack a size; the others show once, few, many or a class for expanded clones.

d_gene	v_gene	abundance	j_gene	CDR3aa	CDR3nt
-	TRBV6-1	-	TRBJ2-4	CASSEASHGQYF	TGTGCCAGCAGTGAAGCGTCGCACGGGCAGTACTTC
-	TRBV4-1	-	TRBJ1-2	CASSLTPGTSYGYTF	TGCGCCAGCAGCCTTACTCCCGGGACGTCTTATGGCTACACCTTC
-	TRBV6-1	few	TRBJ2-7	CASSEGVDEGYEQYF	TGTGCCAGCAGTGAAGGAGTTGATGAGGGCTACGAGCAGTACTTC
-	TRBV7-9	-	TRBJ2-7	CASSSGGGQVYEQYF	TGTGCCAGCAGCTCAGGGGGGGGACAGGTCTACGAGCAGTACTTC
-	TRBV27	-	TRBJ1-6	CASNTQNSPLHF	TGTGCCAGCAACACCCAAAATTCACCCCTCCACTTT
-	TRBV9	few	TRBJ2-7	CASSVDYSSYEQYF	TGTGCCAGCAGCGTAGACTATAGCTCCTACGAGCAGTACTTC
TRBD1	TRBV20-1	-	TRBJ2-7	CSAPRRGTGNYEQYF	TGCAGTGCTCCGCGGCGGGGGACAGGGAACTACGAGCAGTACTTC
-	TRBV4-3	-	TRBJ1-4	CASSQGGHATNEKLFF	TGCGCCAGCAGCCAAGGGGGGCATGCAACTAATGAAAAACTGTTTTTT
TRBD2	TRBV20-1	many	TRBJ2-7	CSGGTSGRSSYEQYF	TGCAGTGGCGGGACTAGCGGGAGGAGCTCCTACGAGCAGTACTTC
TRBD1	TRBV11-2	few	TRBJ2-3	CASSRRRQGTDTQYF	TGTGCCAGCAGCCGGCGGCGACAGGGAACAGATACGCAGTATTTT
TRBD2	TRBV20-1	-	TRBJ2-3	CSARDRTGLAGGGDTQYF	TGCAGTGCGCGGGACAGGACGGGACTAGCGGGAGGGGGAGATACGCAGTATTTT
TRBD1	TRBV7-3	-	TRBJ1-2	CASSLVPGQGGGYTF	TGTGCCAGCAGCCTAGTCCCGGGACAGGGCGGTGGCTACACCTTC
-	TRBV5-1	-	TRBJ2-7	CASSLPEAYEQYF	TGCGCCAGCAGCTTGCCCGAAGCCTACGAGCAGTACTTC
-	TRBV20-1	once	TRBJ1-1	CSGYGTGGAFF	TGCAGCGGCTATGGTACTGGGGGAGCTTTCTTT
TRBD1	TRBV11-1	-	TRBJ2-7	CASSFEGTGVAYEQYF	TGTGCCAGCAGCTTCGAGGGGACAGGGGTGGCCTACGAGCAGTACTTC
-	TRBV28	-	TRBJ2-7	CASSLRDPYEQYF	TGTGCCAGCAGTTTACGGGACCCCTACGAGCAGTACTTC
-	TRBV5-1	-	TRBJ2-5	CASSLSGVKETQYF	TGCGCCAGCAGCTTGTCGGGAGTCAAGGAGACCCAGTACTTC
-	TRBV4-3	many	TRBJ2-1	CASSQAGEAYNEQFF	TGCGCCAGCAGCCAAGCAGGGGAGGCCTACAATGAGCAGTTCTTC
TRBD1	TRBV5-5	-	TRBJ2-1	CASSSRTGQETQFF	TGTGCCAGCAGCTCAAGGACAGGCCAAGAGACCCAGTTCTTC
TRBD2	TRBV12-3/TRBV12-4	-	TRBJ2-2	CASSPGGRANTGELFF	TGTGCCAGCAGTCCTGGGGGGAGGGCCAACACCGGGGAGCTGTTTTTT
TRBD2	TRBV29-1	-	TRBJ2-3	CSVNPIRGADTQYF	TGCAGCGTTAACCCGATACGGGGGGCAGATACGCAGTATTTT
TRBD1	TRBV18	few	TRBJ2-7	CASSGTGLREQYF	TGTGCCAGCTCAGGGACAGGGCTTCGGGAGCAGTACTTC
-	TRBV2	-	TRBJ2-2	CASRVGTTNTGELFF	TGTGCCAGCAGAGTCGGGACCACGAACACCGGGGAGCTGTTTTTT